Sequencing of this TCR beta chain was carried out in a study of T cells after yellow fever vaccination. V lost 7 bases and J 5 bases, leaving 23 bases between the germline ends. The CDR3 is made up of 16 amino acids. TCRdb recomputed calls from the 5' RACE reads with MiXCR, one row per CDR3 protein. The data hold some 69,000 distinct CDR3 sequences, with about 6% observed a single time. This clonotype was observed a handful of times. The chain combines TRBV12-3 or TRBV12-4 with TRBJ1-2, with D tentatively TRBD1 (6 bases). This sequence was found in a man aged 18 to 30 who received the YFV17D yellow fever vaccine. This specimen was CD4+ T cells sorted from PBMCs, taken less than 16 days after the first yellow fever vaccination. The CDR3 DNA sequence: TGTGCCAGCACCACAACGCGGGGGGGGGCGAAATATGGCTACACCTTC. Amino acids: CASTTTRGGAKYGYTF.